The present TCR beta chain was sequenced within a study of early T cells in non-severe SARS-CoV-2 infection. The wider study: Sequencing was performed on bulk RNA from unsorted whole blood, leaving chains unpaired.

V shed 4 bases, J shed 8 bases, and the junction held 7 bases outside the gene matches. The length of the CDR3 is 15 residues. The V gene's germline CDR1 is SEHNR and CDR2 FQNEAQ (reference sequence). Each single cDNA molecule received a unique molecular identifier. TCRdb re-derived calls from the 5' RACE reads in MiXCR, one entry per CDR3 protein. The sample yields approximately 89,000 distinct CDR3 sequences, around an eighth seen once. This TCR derives from an adult who was a healthcare worker with PCR-confirmed SARS-CoV-2 infection or an uninfected control (not recorded which). Sample: whole blood. This chain uses TRBV7-9 with TRBJ2-1; 11 bases agree with TRBD2. CDR3 in amino acids: CASSSETSGTYEQFF. The CDR3 DNA is TGTGCCAGCAGCTCCGAGACTAGCGGGACCTATGAGCAGTTCTTC.